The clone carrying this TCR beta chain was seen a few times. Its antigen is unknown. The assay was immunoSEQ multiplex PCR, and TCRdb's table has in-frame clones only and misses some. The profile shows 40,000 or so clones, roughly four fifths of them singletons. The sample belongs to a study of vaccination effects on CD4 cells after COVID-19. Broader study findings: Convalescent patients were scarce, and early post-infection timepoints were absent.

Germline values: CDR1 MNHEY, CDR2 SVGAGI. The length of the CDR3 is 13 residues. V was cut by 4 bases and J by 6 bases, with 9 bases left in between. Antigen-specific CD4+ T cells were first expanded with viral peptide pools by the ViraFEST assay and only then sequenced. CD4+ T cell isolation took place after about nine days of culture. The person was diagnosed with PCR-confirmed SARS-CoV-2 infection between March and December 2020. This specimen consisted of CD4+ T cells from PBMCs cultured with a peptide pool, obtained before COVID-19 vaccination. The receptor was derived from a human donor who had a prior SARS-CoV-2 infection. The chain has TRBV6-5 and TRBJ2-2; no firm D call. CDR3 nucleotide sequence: TGTGCCAGCAGTTTCCAAGTCGCCGGGGAGCTGTTTTTT. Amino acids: CASSFQVAGELFF.